This T cell receptor beta chain was identified in a study of CD8+ T cells in alopecia areata. It was cDNA, reverse transcribed from extracted RNA, that served as the sequencing template. Sequenced by immunoSEQ multiplex PCR; TCRdb stores in-frame clones only, minus some. The repertoire holds approximately 98,000 clones, with under 60% as singletons. Study results and caveats: Normal scalp showed lower clonality than lesional scalp, especially alopecia totalis/universalis. Mice gave a clearer picture of TCR sharing than patients did, possibly for HLA-related reasons. Scalp specimens additionally yield sequences from normal skin's resident alphabeta T cells.

Germline V gene lookup returns CDR1 SEHNR and CDR2 FQNEAQ (reference sequence). The CDR3 runs 14 residues. Trimming pared 4 bases from V and 6 bases from J, leaving 12 bases between. Isolation of CD4+ and CD8+ T cells from PBMCs was achieved by sorting. This clone has a handful of counts. What it recognizes is unknown. The V and J genes are TRBV7-9 and TRBJ2-2; D call uncertain. The sequence was obtained from a human donor with alopecia areata. The sample taken for sequencing was NKG2D-low CD8+ T cells sorted from blood. CDR3 sequence: CASSSYAVAGELFF. The CDR3 DNA follows: TGTGCCAGCAGCTCCTACGCGGTTGCCGGGGAGCTGTTTTTT.